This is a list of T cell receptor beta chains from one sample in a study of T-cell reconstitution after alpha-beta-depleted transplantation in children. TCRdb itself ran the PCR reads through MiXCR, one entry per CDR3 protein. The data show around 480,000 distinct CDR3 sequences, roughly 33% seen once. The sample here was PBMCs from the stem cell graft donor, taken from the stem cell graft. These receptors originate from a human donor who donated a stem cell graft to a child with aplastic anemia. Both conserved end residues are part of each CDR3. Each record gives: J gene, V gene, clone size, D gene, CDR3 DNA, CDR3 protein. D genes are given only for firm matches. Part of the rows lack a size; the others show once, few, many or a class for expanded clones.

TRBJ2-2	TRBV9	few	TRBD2	TGTGCCAGCAGCGAGACTAGCGGGAGTCAGGCAAACGGGAACACCGGGGAGCTGTTTTTT	CASSETSGSQANGNTGELFF
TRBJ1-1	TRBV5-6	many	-	TGTGCCAGCAGCCCCGTTGGAGGAGAAAACATGAACACTGAAGCTTTCTTT	CASSPVGGENMNTEAFF
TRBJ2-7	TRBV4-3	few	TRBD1	TGCGCCAGCAGCCGCAGACAGGGTACCTCCTACGAGCAGTACTTC	CASSRRQGTSYEQYF
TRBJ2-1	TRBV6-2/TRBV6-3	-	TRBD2	TGTGCCAGCAGTTACTGGCGACTAGCGGACAATGAGCAGTTCTTC	CASSYWRLADNEQFF
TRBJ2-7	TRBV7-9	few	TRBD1	TGTGCCAGCAGCCTCAGGGGGTCGGGGTACGAGCAGTACTTC	CASSLRGSGYEQYF
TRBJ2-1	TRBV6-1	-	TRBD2	TGTGCCAGCAGAGCGACTAGCGGGAGCTTTAATGAGCAGTTCTTC	CASRATSGSFNEQFF
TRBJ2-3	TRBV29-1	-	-	TGCAGCGTGGACGAGGGCCGAAGCACAGATACGCAGTATTTT	CSVDEGRSTDTQYF
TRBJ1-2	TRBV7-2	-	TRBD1	TGTGCCAGCGCGACAGGGAACTATGGCTACACCTTC	CASATGNYGYTF
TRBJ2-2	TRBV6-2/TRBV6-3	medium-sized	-	TGTGCCAGCAGTTACGGGGCGGACACCGGGGAGCTGTTTTTT	CASSYGADTGELFF
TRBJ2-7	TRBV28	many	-	TGTGCCAGCAGCCTACCGGGTGGATCCTACGAGCAGTACTTC	CASSLPGGSYEQYF
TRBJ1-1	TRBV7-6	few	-	TGTGCCAGCAGCTTAAGGGGGTTGGCTAACACTGAAGCTTTCTTT	CASSLRGLANTEAFF
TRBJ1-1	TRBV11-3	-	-	TGTGCCAGCAGCCCTAGGTCGACATCGTTGAACACTGAAGCTTTCTTT	CASSPRSTSLNTEAFF
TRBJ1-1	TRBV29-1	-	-	TGCAGCGTTTTTTTCGAGTACACTGAAGCTTTCTTT	CSVFFEYTEAFF
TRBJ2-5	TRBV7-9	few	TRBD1	TGTGCCAGCAGCTTTCCCCGGGACAGGGGGCCCCAAGAGACCCAGTACTTC	CASSFPRDRGPQETQYF
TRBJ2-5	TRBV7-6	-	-	TGTGCCAGCAGCTTACAGGGGTCCTTTAGGGAGACCCAGTACTTC	CASSLQGSFRETQYF
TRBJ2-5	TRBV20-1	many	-	TGCAGTGCTGGGTCCGGCGCAGGTGGGGAGACCCAGTACTTC	CSAGSGAGGETQYF
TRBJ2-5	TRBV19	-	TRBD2	TGTGCCAGTAGTACGTCAGCGGGAGCGTGGGAGACCCAGTACTTC	CASSTSAGAWETQYF
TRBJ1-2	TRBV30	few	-	TGTGCCTGGAGTGTACAGGGATCTGGCTACACCTTC	CAWSVQGSGYTF
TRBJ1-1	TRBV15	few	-	TGTGCCACCAGCAGAGATCGATCGGCGAACACTGAAGCTTTCTTT	CATSRDRSANTEAFF
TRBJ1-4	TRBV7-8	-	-	TGTGCCAGCAGCTTACCCGAGAATGAAAAACTGTTTTTT	CASSLPENEKLFF
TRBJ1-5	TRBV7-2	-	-	TGTGCCAGCAGCTTGCAGGGGCATCAGCCCCAGCATTTT	CASSLQGHQPQHF
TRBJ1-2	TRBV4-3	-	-	TGCGCCAGCAGCCAAGATCGTGGCAGGGGATATGGCTACACCTTC	CASSQDRGRGYGYTF
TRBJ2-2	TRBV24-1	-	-	TGTGCCACCAGTGATTTCAAAGGCACAATGAACACCGGGGAGCTGTTTTTT	CATSDFKGTMNTGELFF
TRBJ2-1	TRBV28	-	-	TGTGCCAGCAGTTTAGATGCCTACAATGAGCAGTTCTTC	CASSLDAYNEQFF
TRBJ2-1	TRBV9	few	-	TGTGCCAGCAGCGTCGGTAGCGGAAACAATGAGCAGTTCTTC	CASSVGSGNNEQFF
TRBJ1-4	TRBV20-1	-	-	TGCTGTGCTAGAGATCCTATGACAGGAGCTAATGAAAAACTGTTTTTT	CCARDPMTGANEKLFF
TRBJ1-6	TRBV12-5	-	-	TGTGCTAGTGCCCTACAGGATAGCCGGAATTCACCCCTCCACTTT	CASALQDSRNSPLHF